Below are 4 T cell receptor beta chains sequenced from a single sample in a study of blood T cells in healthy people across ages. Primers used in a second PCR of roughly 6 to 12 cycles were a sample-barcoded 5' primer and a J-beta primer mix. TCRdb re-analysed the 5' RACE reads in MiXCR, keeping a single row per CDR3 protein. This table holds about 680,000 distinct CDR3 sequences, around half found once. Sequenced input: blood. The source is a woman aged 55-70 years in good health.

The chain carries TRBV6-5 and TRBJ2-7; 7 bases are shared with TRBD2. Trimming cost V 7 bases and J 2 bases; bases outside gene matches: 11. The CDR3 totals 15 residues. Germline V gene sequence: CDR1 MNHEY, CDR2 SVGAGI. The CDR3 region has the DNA TGTGCCAGCACCTCCGGTGCGGGGGTTCCCTACGAGCAGTACTTC. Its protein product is CASTSGAGVPYEQYF.

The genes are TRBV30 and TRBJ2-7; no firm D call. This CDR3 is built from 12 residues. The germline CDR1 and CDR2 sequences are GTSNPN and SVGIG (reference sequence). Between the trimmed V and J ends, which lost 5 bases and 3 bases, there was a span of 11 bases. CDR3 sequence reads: CAWDLNSYEQYF. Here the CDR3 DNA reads TGTGCCTGGGACCTAAATAGCTACGAGCAGTACTTC.

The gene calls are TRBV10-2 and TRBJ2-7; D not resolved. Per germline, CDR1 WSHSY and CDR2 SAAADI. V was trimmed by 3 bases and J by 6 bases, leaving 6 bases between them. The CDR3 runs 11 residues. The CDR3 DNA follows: TGCGCCAGCAGTGATGGTTGCGAGCAGTACTTC. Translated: CASSDGCEQYF.

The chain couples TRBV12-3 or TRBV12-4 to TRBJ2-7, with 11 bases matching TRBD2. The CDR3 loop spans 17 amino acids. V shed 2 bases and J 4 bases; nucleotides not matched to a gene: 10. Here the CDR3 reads CASSLIASGRRGYEQYF. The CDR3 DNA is TGTGCCAGCAGTTTAATCGCTAGCGGGAGGAGGGGTTACGAGCAGTACTTC.